The TCR beta chain under discussion was sequenced for a study of cytomegalovirus exposure and HLA in healthy donors. Germline lookup yields CDR1 PRHDT and CDR2 FYEKMQ (reference sequence). The CDR3 is 15 amino acids. Trimming removed 0 bases from V and 7 bases from J; junction bases left unmatched: 2. Assay: immunoSEQ multiplex PCR; the TCRdb copy retains only in-frame clones and omits some. Here the sample spans some 170,000 clones, around nine tenths being singletons. The chain uses TRBV13 and TRBJ1-6; 8 bases agree with TRBD1. This clonotype originated in a woman in her twenties or thirties in good health and CMV-seronegative. Source material: PBMCs. The CDR3 DNA follows: TGTGCCAGCAGCTTAGGCTGGACAGGGAATTCACCCCTCCACTTT. Residues: CASSLGWTGNSPLHF.